The clone carrying this TCR beta chain is a singleton in its sample. Germline V gene lookup returns CDR1 MDHEN and CDR2 SYDVKM. The V end was cut by 3 bases, the J end by 5 bases, with 8 bases between. The CDR3 is 13 residues long. Purified naive CD4+ T cells were depleted of CD25+ Tregs. TCRdb re-derived calls from the 5' RACE reads in MiXCR, one entry per CDR3 protein. The sample carries under 8,000 distinct CDR3 sequences, 50% recorded once. The genes are TRBV28 and TRBJ2-1; unclear D gene. Sequenced material: naive CD4+ T cells sorted from a lymph node. Subset specified: naive CD4+ T cells, CD4+CD45RA+CD25-. This receptor was taken from a female donor with breast cancer. The CDR3 coding sequence is TGTGCCAGCAGTTTGGCTAAACACAATGAGCAGTTCTTC. Its protein product is CASSLAKHNEQFF.